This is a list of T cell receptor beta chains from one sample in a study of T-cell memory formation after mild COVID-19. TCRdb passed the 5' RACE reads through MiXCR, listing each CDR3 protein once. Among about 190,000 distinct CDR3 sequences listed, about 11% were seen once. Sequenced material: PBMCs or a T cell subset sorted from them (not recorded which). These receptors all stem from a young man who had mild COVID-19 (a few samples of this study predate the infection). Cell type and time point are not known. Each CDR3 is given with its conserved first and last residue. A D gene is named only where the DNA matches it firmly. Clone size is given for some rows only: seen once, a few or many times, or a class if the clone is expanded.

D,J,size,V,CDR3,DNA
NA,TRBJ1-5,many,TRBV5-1,CASSLASGDQPQHF,TGCGCCAGCAGCTTGGCGTCAGGGGATCAGCCCCAGCATTTT
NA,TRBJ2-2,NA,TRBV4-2,CASTDTGELFF,TGTGCCAGCACGGACACCGGGGAGCTGTTTTTT
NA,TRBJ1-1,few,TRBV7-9,CASSLAGVGAFF,TGTGCCAGCAGCTTAGCCGGGGTAGGAGCTTTCTTT
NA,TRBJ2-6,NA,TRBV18,CASSPVGEAGANVLTF,TGTGCCAGCTCACCAGTCGGGGAGGCTGGGGCCAACGTCCTGACTTTC
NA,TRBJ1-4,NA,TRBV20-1,CSAVGYQGGKLFF,TGCAGTGCTGTGGGGTACCAGGGTGGCAAACTGTTTTTT
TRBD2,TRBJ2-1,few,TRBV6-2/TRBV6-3,CASSYASGGAFPYNEQFF,TGTGCCAGCAGTTACGCTAGCGGGGGGGCATTTCCCTACAATGAGCAGTTCTTC
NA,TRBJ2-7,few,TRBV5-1,CASSLIQGGYEQYF,TGCGCCAGCAGCTTGATCCAGGGGGGGTACGAGCAGTACTTC
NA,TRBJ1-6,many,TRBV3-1,CASSQGGTNSPLHF,TGTGCCAGCAGCCAAGGGGGGACGAATTCACCCCTCCACTTT
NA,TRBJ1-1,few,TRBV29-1,CSVEKGQGTEAFF,TGCAGCGTTGAAAAGGGGCAGGGGACTGAAGCTTTCTTT
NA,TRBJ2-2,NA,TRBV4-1,CASSRTGTGELFF,TGCGCCAGCAGCCGTACAGGGACCGGGGAGCTGTTTTTT
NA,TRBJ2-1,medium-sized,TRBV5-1,CASSLWGISYNEQFF,TGCGCCAGCAGCTTGTGGGGTATCTCCTACAATGAGCAGTTCTTC
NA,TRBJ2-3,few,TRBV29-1,CSVVKAGGATDTQYF,TGCAGCGTTGTGAAGGCCGGTGGAGCCACAGATACGCAGTATTTT
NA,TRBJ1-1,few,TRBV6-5,CASSYGGSRNTEAFF,TGTGCCAGCAGTTACGGTGGCAGCAGGAACACTGAAGCTTTCTTT
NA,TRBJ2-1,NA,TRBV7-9,CASYREQGPSGEQFF,TGTGCCAGCTACCGGGAACAGGGTCCTTCAGGTGAGCAGTTCTTC
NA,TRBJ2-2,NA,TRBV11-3,CASSLGSRGNTGELFF,TGTGCCAGCAGCTTAGGCTCCAGGGGGAACACCGGGGAGCTGTTTTTT
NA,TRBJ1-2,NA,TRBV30,CAWGASNYGYTF,TGTGCCTGGGGGGCCTCTAACTATGGCTACACCTTC
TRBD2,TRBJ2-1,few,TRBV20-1,CSASVAGGLNEQFF,TGCAGTGCTAGTGTAGCGGGGGGGTTGAATGAGCAGTTCTTC
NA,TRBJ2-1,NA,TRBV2,CASSGGVEQFF,TGTGCCAGCAGTGGAGGGGTTGAGCAGTTCTTC
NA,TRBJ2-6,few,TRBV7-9,CASSLGLRGLIANVLTF,TGTGCCAGCAGCTTAGGACTGCGCGGGTTGATAGCCAACGTCCTGACTTTC
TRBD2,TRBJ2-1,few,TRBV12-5,CASGLGVPTSLDEQFF,TGTGCTAGTGGTTTGGGCGTACCGACTAGCCTCGATGAGCAGTTCTTC
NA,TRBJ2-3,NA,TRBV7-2,CASSLVGRGSTDTQYF,TGTGCCAGCAGCTTAGTCGGGCGGGGAAGCACAGATACGCAGTATTTT
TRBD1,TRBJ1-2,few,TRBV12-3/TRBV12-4,CASSFRRGPGYTF,TGTGCCAGCAGTTTTCGAAGGGGGCCGGGCTACACCTTC
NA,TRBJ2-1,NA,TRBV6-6,CASTTPRGEQFF,TGTGCCAGCACCACCCCCCGGGGTGAGCAGTTCTTC
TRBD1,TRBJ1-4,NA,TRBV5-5,CASSLLTGGKGEKLFF,TGTGCCAGCAGCCTCCTTACAGGGGGCAAGGGTGAAAAACTGTTTTTT
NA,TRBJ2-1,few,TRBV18,CASSPPGRSTLYNEQFF,TGTGCCAGCTCACCACCGGGCCGATCAACCCTGTACAATGAGCAGTTCTTC
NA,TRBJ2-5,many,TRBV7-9,CASVVQGSSAETQYF,TGTGCCAGCGTAGTACAGGGTTCATCCGCGGAGACCCAGTACTTC
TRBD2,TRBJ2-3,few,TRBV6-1,CASWVAGAGSDTQYF,TGTGCCAGCTGGGTAGCGGGGGCCGGATCAGATACGCAGTATTTT
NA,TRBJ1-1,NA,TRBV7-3,CASSSIQGTEAFF,TGTGCCAGCAGCTCGATACAGGGCACTGAAGCTTTCTTT